This T cell receptor (beta chain) was recovered during a study of blood T cell repertoires in COVID-19. Whole-study context: Researchers got acute and convalescent COVID-19 samples from the United States, Italy and Spain. PBMCs, B-cell-depleted T cells, or T cells were the source of the cDNA or gDNA that made up the material.

This CDR3 has 13 residues. Trimming pared 6 bases from V and 5 bases from J, leaving 13 bases between. Germline lookup yields CDR1 SNHLY and CDR2 FYNNEI. In the original workflow: Nucleated cell counts were estimated from reference gene primer amplification. TCRdb keeps only in-frame clones here, not all; method: immunoSEQ multiplex PCR. The D gene and trimming were derived from the DNA, and the V and J assignments and clone size from that table. The sample has around 260,000 clones; approximately 85% are singletons. The sample comprised peripheral blood. The clonotype was recovered from a human donor in a cohort sampled during active COVID-19. The chain joins TRBV2 to TRBJ1-1; a possible D gene is TRBD1 (5 bases). In nucleotides, the CDR3 is TGTGCCAGCAGATCGTCAGGGCTTACTGAAGCTTTCTTT. As protein: CASRSSGLTEAFF.